Listed below are T cell receptor beta chains from one sample, sequenced in a study of T cells in pancreatic ductal adenocarcinoma. Sequenced by immunoSEQ multiplex PCR; TCRdb stores in-frame clones only, minus some. Of 8,500 to 9,500 clones listed, over 55% were seen once; the top ten hold 27%. Sequencing was performed on pancreatic tumor tissue. The receptors here all came from a human donor with pancreatic ductal adenocarcinoma. The CDR3 runs from the conserved cysteine through the conserved F or W. The D gene is left open where the match is weak. Expanded clones get a size class; other rows say once, few or many, or leave the size out.

V gene: TRBV7-8
D gene: TRBD2
clone size: once
J gene: TRBJ2-1
CDR3 length: 18
CDR3 protein: CASSLVSSHSGSFNEQFF
CDR3 DNA: TGTGCCAGCAGCTTAGTCTCTTCCCATAGCGGGTCGTTCAATGAGCAGTTCTTC

V gene: TRBV6-5
D gene: .
clone size: .
J gene: TRBJ2-3
CDR3 length: 15
CDR3 protein: CASRRDTSRTDTQYF
CDR3 DNA: TGTGCCAGCAGACGAGACACCTCTCGCACAGATACGCAGTATTTT

V gene: TRBV9
D gene: TRBD1
clone size: .
J gene: TRBJ1-3
CDR3 length: 17
CDR3 protein: CASSVGGQVYSGNTIYF
CDR3 DNA: TGTGCCAGCAGCGTAGGGGGACAGGTTTACTCTGGAAACACCATATATTTT

V gene: TRBV18
D gene: .
clone size: .
J gene: TRBJ1-1
CDR3 length: 14
CDR3 protein: CASSPKHMNTEAFF
CDR3 DNA: TGTGCCAGCTCACCAAAACATATGAACACTGAAGCTTTCTTT

V gene: TRBV11-3
D gene: .
clone size: .
J gene: TRBJ2-1
CDR3 length: 13
CDR3 protein: CASSSYQGDEQFF
CDR3 DNA: TGTGCCAGCAGCTCCTACCAGGGTGATGAGCAGTTCTTC

V gene: TRBV5-4
D gene: .
clone size: once
J gene: TRBJ2-7
CDR3 length: 15
CDR3 protein: CASSQFGGQGNEQYF
CDR3 DNA: TGTGCCAGCAGCCAATTTGGAGGGCAGGGCAACGAGCAGTACTTC

V gene: TRBV7-6
D gene: TRBD1
clone size: few
J gene: TRBJ2-7
CDR3 length: 15
CDR3 protein: CASSLDRGLTYEQYF
CDR3 DNA: TGTGCCAGCAGCTTAGACAGGGGGCTGACCTACGAGCAGTACTTC

V gene: TRBV5-5
D gene: .
clone size: .
J gene: TRBJ1-1
CDR3 length: 13
CDR3 protein: CASSWGRNTEAFF
CDR3 DNA: TGTGCCAGCAGCTGGGGGAGGAACACTGAAGCTTTCTTT

V gene: TRBV28
D gene: TRBD1
clone size: .
J gene: TRBJ1-2
CDR3 length: 16
CDR3 protein: CASSLLWDRGEYGYTF
CDR3 DNA: TGTGCCAGCAGTTTATTATGGGACAGGGGGGAATATGGCTACACCTTC

V gene: TRBV7-9
D gene: TRBD2
clone size: medium-sized
J gene: TRBJ2-1
CDR3 length: 17
CDR3 protein: CASSPFLAGGPYNEQFF
CDR3 DNA: TGTGCCAGCAGCCCGTTTTTAGCGGGGGGGCCCTACAATGAGCAGTTCTTC

V gene: TRBV28
D gene: .
clone size: .
J gene: TRBJ2-7
CDR3 length: 15
CDR3 protein: CASIPRDGSSYEQYF
CDR3 DNA: TGTGCCAGCATCCCAAGGGACGGGAGCTCCTACGAGCAGTACTTC

V gene: TRBV9
D gene: .
clone size: .
J gene: TRBJ2-7
CDR3 length: 15
CDR3 protein: CASSASTGGFYEQYF
CDR3 DNA: TGTGCCAGCAGTGCTTCGACCGGAGGGTTCTACGAGCAGTACTTC

V gene: TRBV19
D gene: .
clone size: .
J gene: TRBJ2-2
CDR3 length: 16
CDR3 protein: CASSSIGGAVTGELFF
CDR3 DNA: TGTGCCAGTAGTTCAATCGGGGGAGCGGTCACCGGGGAGCTGTTTTTT

V gene: TRBV6-5
D gene: .
clone size: .
J gene: TRBJ1-6
CDR3 length: 12
CDR3 protein: CASSPTNSPLHF
CDR3 DNA: TGTGCCAGCAGCCCGACGAATTCACCCCTCCACTTT

V gene: TRBV5-4
D gene: .
clone size: .
J gene: TRBJ2-7
CDR3 length: 15
CDR3 protein: CASSDRSDGSYEQYF
CDR3 DNA: TGTGCCAGCAGCGATCGGTCGGACGGATCCTACGAGCAGTACTTC

V gene: TRBV7-9
D gene: TRBD1
clone size: large
J gene: TRBJ1-5
CDR3 length: 15
CDR3 protein: CASRPGQGEGQPQHF
CDR3 DNA: TGTGCCAGCAGACCAGGACAGGGGGAAGGACAGCCCCAGCATTTT

V gene: TRBV10-1
D gene: .
clone size: .
J gene: TRBJ1-2
CDR3 length: 14
CDR3 protein: CASSERGYPSGYTF
CDR3 DNA: TGCGCCAGCAGTGAGCGGGGGTACCCGTCTGGCTACACCTTC

V gene: TRBV2
D gene: TRBD1
clone size: once
J gene: TRBJ1-4
CDR3 length: 15
CDR3 protein: CASSLNRGSNEKLFF
CDR3 DNA: TGTGCCAGCAGCTTAAACAGGGGTTCTAATGAAAAACTGTTTTTT

V gene: TRBV5-1
D gene: .
clone size: .
J gene: TRBJ1-1
CDR3 length: 17
CDR3 protein: CASSPRANRALNTEAFF
CDR3 DNA: TGCGCCAGCAGCCCACGTGCCAACAGGGCCCTGAACACTGAAGCTTTCTTT

V gene: TRBV7-2
D gene: TRBD1
clone size: .
J gene: TRBJ1-3
CDR3 length: 15
CDR3 protein: CATPGGQVSGNTIYF
CDR3 DNA: TGTGCCACACCTGGGGGACAGGTGTCCGGAAACACCATATATTTT

V gene: TRBV6-5
D gene: .
clone size: .
J gene: TRBJ1-2
CDR3 length: 15
CDR3 protein: CASSYSGRENYGYTF
CDR3 DNA: TGTGCCAGCAGTTACTCAGGCAGGGAGAACTATGGCTACACCTTC

V gene: TRBV5-1
D gene: .
clone size: .
J gene: TRBJ2-2
CDR3 length: 16
CDR3 protein: CASSLAKGTFTGELFF
CDR3 DNA: TGCGCCAGCAGCTTGGCCAAGGGTACGTTTACCGGGGAGCTGTTTTTT

V gene: TRBV19
D gene: .
clone size: medium-sized
J gene: TRBJ2-1
CDR3 length: 14
CDR3 protein: CASSPRSSYNEQFF
CDR3 DNA: TGTGCCAGTAGTCCACGCAGCTCCTACAATGAGCAGTTCTTC

V gene: TRBV7-9
D gene: .
clone size: few
J gene: TRBJ1-5
CDR3 length: 15
CDR3 protein: CASSLRTSSNQPQHF
CDR3 DNA: TGTGCCAGCAGCTTACGGACGTCGAGCAATCAGCCCCAGCATTTT

V gene: TRBV19
D gene: .
clone size: few
J gene: TRBJ2-1
CDR3 length: 15
CDR3 protein: CASIPPGSSYNEQFF
CDR3 DNA: TGTGCCAGTATCCCGCCCGGGAGCTCCTACAATGAGCAGTTCTTC

V gene: TRBV7-2
D gene: .
clone size: .
J gene: TRBJ1-3
CDR3 length: 16
CDR3 protein: CASSESGAPTGNTIYF
CDR3 DNA: TGTGCCAGCAGCGAATCCGGGGCCCCCACTGGAAACACCATATATTTT

V gene: TRBV28
D gene: TRBD2
clone size: .
J gene: TRBJ2-1
CDR3 length: 15
CDR3 protein: CASRHGTSGVGEQFF
CDR3 DNA: TGTGCCAGCAGACATGGGACTAGCGGGGTGGGGGAGCAGTTCTTC

V gene: TRBV28
D gene: .
clone size: .
J gene: TRBJ2-7
CDR3 length: 17
CDR3 protein: CASSLISPASDLRGQYF
CDR3 DNA: TGTGCCAGCAGTTTAATTTCCCCGGCTAGCGACTTACGTGGGCAGTACTTC

V gene: TRBV5-1
D gene: TRBD1
clone size: .
J gene: TRBJ2-5
CDR3 length: 16
CDR3 protein: CASSLGSVGSGGTQYF
CDR3 DNA: TGCGCCAGCAGCTTGGGATCGGTTGGGTCAGGGGGGACCCAGTACTTC

V gene: TRBV7-9
D gene: .
clone size: few
J gene: TRBJ2-1
CDR3 length: 14
CDR3 protein: CASSSSTDYNEQFF
CDR3 DNA: TGTGCCAGCAGCTCGTCAACAGATTACAATGAGCAGTTCTTC

V gene: TRBV4-2
D gene: .
clone size: .
J gene: TRBJ2-3
CDR3 length: 15
CDR3 protein: CASSQDLTIADTQYF
CDR3 DNA: TGTGCCAGCAGCCAAGATCTAACTATAGCAGATACGCAGTATTTT

V gene: TRBV10-3
D gene: .
clone size: .
J gene: TRBJ2-7
CDR3 length: 17
CDR3 protein: CAISESPLQRPSYEQYF
CDR3 DNA: TGTGCCATCAGTGAGTCGCCTCTTCAGAGACCCTCCTACGAGCAGTACTTC

V gene: TRBV30
D gene: .
clone size: .
J gene: TRBJ1-6
CDR3 length: 14
CDR3 protein: CAWNFKGGNSPLHF
CDR3 DNA: TGTGCCTGGAACTTCAAGGGGGGCAATTCACCCCTCCACTTT

V gene: TRBV13
D gene: .
clone size: once
J gene: TRBJ2-1
CDR3 length: 13
CDR3 protein: CASSLEGWNEQFF
CDR3 DNA: TGTGCCAGCAGCTTAGAGGGATGGAATGAGCAGTTCTTC

V gene: TRBV19
D gene: TRBD2
clone size: few
J gene: TRBJ2-2
CDR3 length: 14
CDR3 protein: CASRPGLAAGELFF
CDR3 DNA: TGTGCCAGTAGACCGGGACTAGCGGCCGGGGAGCTGTTTTTT

V gene: TRBV30
D gene: .
clone size: .
J gene: TRBJ1-2
CDR3 length: 15
CDR3 protein: CAWSAPSGGLYGYTF
CDR3 DNA: TGTGCCTGGAGTGCCCCCAGCGGGGGCCTCTATGGCTACACCTTC

V gene: TRBV5-1
D gene: .
clone size: few
J gene: TRBJ1-1
CDR3 length: 14
CDR3 protein: CASSDAWGQGRAFF
CDR3 DNA: TGCGCCAGCAGCGATGCCTGGGGGCAGGGTCGGGCTTTCTTT

V gene: TRBV7-8
D gene: .
clone size: .
J gene: TRBJ2-7
CDR3 length: 14
CDR3 protein: CASSLGGNSYEQYF
CDR3 DNA: TGTGCCAGCAGCTTAGGAGGCAACTCCTACGAGCAGTACTTC

V gene: TRBV5-8
D gene: .
clone size: .
J gene: TRBJ1-4
CDR3 length: 14
CDR3 protein: CASSLKGFGEKLFF
CDR3 DNA: TGTGCCAGCAGCTTGAAAGGGTTTGGGGAAAAACTGTTTTTT

V gene: TRBV9
D gene: .
clone size: medium-sized
J gene: TRBJ1-1
CDR3 length: 12
CDR3 protein: CASSVEGAEAFF
CDR3 DNA: TGTGCCAGCAGCGTAGAGGGGGCTGAAGCTTTCTTT

V gene: TRBV27
D gene: TRBD2
clone size: .
J gene: TRBJ2-5
CDR3 length: 19
CDR3 protein: CASSALAGTSGGAGETQYF
CDR3 DNA: TGTGCCAGCAGTGCGTTAGCCGGGACTAGCGGGGGGGCGGGAGAGACCCAGTACTTC

V gene: TRBV7-3
D gene: .
clone size: .
J gene: TRBJ2-3
CDR3 length: 15
CDR3 protein: CASSSLARSTDTQYF
CDR3 DNA: TGTGCCAGCAGCTCCTTAGCAAGGAGCACAGATACGCAGTATTTT

V gene: TRBV21-1
D gene: .
clone size: .
J gene: TRBJ2-3
CDR3 length: 16
CDR3 protein: CASSKADGGFTDTQYF
CDR3 DNA: TGTGCCAGCAGCAAAGCTGACGGGGGATTCACAGATACGCAGTATTTT

V gene: TRBV2
D gene: .
clone size: .
J gene: TRBJ1-5
CDR3 length: 13
CDR3 protein: CAIQTEPNQPQHF
CDR3 DNA: TGTGCCATCCAGACGGAACCCAATCAGCCCCAGCATTTT

V gene: TRBV6-4
D gene: .
clone size: .
J gene: TRBJ2-7
CDR3 length: 14
CDR3 protein: CASSPRSSGSEQYF
CDR3 DNA: TGTGCCAGCAGTCCCCGATCATCCGGGAGCGAGCAGTACTTC